A single sample gave rise to the 17 T cell receptor beta chains below, sequenced in a study of shared clonotypes between healthy human individuals. The method was immunoSEQ multiplex PCR; TCRdb's version includes in-frame clones alone and lacks a portion of them. Among 550,000 to 600,000 clones listed, roughly 79% were seen once. The sequencing sample was made of PBMCs. The receptor set was obtained from a woman aged 40-49 years in good health. Some clones in this sample may be carry-over from other donors' samples.

The CDR3 bases are TGCGCCAGCAGCTTGTACGGGGCCGGAAACACCATATATTTT. This encodes CASSLYGAGNTIYF. The V call is TRBV5-1, the J call TRBJ1-3; the D gene is possibly TRBD1 (5 bases). Germline assignment: CDR1 SGHRS and CDR2 YFSETQ. The CDR3 contains 14 residues. V lost 1 base, J lost 4 bases, and 9 bases lay in between. Full variable domain (outside the CDR3, taken from reference TRBV5-1 and TRBJ1-3): KAGVTQTPRYLIKTRGQQVTLSCSPISGHRSVSWYQQTPGQGLQFLFEYFSETQRNKGNFPGRFSGRQFSNSRSEMNVSTLELGDSALYLCASSLYGAGNTIYFGEGSWLTVV.

This sequence joins TRBV9 and TRBJ1-2; the D is unclear. Trimming left V 0 bases short and J 4 bases short, with 13 bases between. Germline V gene data show CDR1 as SGDLS and CDR2 as YYNGEE. This CDR3 contains 15 residues. The CDR3 region has the DNA TGTGCCAGCAGCGTAGGTGTAGACCAGACCTATGGCTACACCTTC. Translated, it gives CASSVGVDQTYGYTF.

V gene TRBV11-2 combines with J gene TRBJ1-1, with D uncertain. The CDR3 runs to 13 residues. The V end lost 2 bases, the J end lost 5 bases, and 9 bases lay between the germline ends. Germline lookup yields CDR1 SGHAT and CDR2 FQNNGV. The CDR3 coding sequence is TGTGCCAGCAGCTTAAGTTCGGGGACTGAAGCTTTCTTT. Its translation is CASSLSSGTEAFF.

The rearrangement uses TRBV28 and TRBJ1-6, with D tentatively TRBD1 (5 bases). Germline CDR1 is MDHEN and CDR2 is SYDVKM. This CDR3 comprises 16 residues. V was clipped by 7 bases and J by 10 bases, with 23 bases between them. CDR3 sequence: CASKPWAGLGGSPLHF. The CDR3 nucleotides read TGTGCCAGCAAACCGTGGGCAGGGTTGGGGGGGTCACCCCTCCACTTT.

The chain couples TRBV6-7 to TRBJ2-7; D possibly corresponds to TRBD2 (5 bases). TRBV6-7 belongs to the ORF category, with a function that is uncertain. V lost 8 bases, J lost 5 bases, and 16 bases lay in between. The CDR3 sequence is 13 residues long. In nucleotides, the CDR3 is TGTGCCAGCGTCCCCTCACCCGGGGACGAGCAGTACTTC. Its translation is CASVPSPGDEQYF.

CDR3 loop: CASSLVVAESYTF. The CDR3 DNA follows: TGTGCCAGCAGCTTAGTGGTTGCAGAGAGCTACACCTTC. V and J are TRBV11-2 and TRBJ1-2, with no clear D. This CDR3 contains 13 residues. V gave up 1 base and J gave up 9 bases, with 12 bases separating them. From germline, CDR1 is SGHAT and CDR2 FQNNGV.

This chain joins TRBV5-5 and TRBJ1-2; TRBD1 might be the D (5 bases). The ends were cut back, 2 bases at V and 4 bases at J, with 18 bases in the middle. The CDR3 extends over 16 amino acids. CDR1 is SGHKS and CDR2 is YYEKEE in the germline V gene (reference sequence). CDR3 in amino acids: CASSFAVGARGYGYTF. The CDR3 DNA is TGTGCCAGCAGCTTTGCGGTCGGGGCGCGGGGCTATGGCTACACCTTC.

This rearrangement joins TRBV7-2 to TRBJ2-2, with 7 bases fitting TRBD2. The germline V gene encodes CDR1 SGHTA and CDR2 FQGNSA. There are 14 residues in the CDR3. V trimming: 5 bases; J trimming: 7 bases; junction bases outside the gene matches: 7. In nucleotides, the CDR3 is TGTGCCAGCAGCCCCGGACTAGTGAGCGGGGAGCTGTTTTTT. Protein product: CASSPGLVSGELFF.

In this sample, this clone turned up once. V usage is TRBV7-9 and J usage is TRBJ2-4; 7 nucleotides align to TRBD1. CDR3 length: 15 residues. Germline V gene lookup returns CDR1 SEHNR and CDR2 FQNEAQ (reference sequence). With 4 bases clipped from V and 10 bases from J, the junction kept 13 bases outside the gene matches. The DNA of the CDR3 is TGTGCCAGCAGCTCCAGAGGGGGCGTACAGGGGATTCAGTACTTC. Its protein product is CASSSRGGVQGIQYF.

The gene calls are TRBV11-2 and TRBJ2-2, with D possibly TRBD2 on 5 matching bases. The germline V and J ends were trimmed by 5 bases and 3 bases, with 10 bases remaining between them. Germline V gene sequence: CDR1 SGHAT, CDR2 FQNNGV. The CDR3 extends over 14 amino acids. Here the CDR3 reads CASSRQRDTGELFF. The CDR3 nucleotides are TGTGCCAGCAGCCGCCAGAGGGACACCGGGGAGCTGTTTTTT.

The chain employs TRBV28 and TRBJ1-2, with D uncertain. V lost 2 bases, J lost 0 bases, and 13 bases lay in between. The CDR3 contains 16 residues. The germline CDR1 and CDR2 sequences are MDHEN and SYDVKM. The CDR3 protein is CASSLARLKANYGYTF. DNA of the CDR3: TGTGCCAGCAGTTTAGCCAGGCTGAAAGCTAACTATGGCTACACCTTC.

The chain links TRBV5-1 to TRBJ2-5; maybe TRBD1 (5 bases). CDR3 length equals 12 residues. Trimming pared 6 bases from V and 5 bases from J, leaving 11 bases between. Germline V lookup: CDR1 SGHRS, CDR2 YFSETQ. The chain's CDR3 is CASTRAGETQYF. CDR3 bases: TGCGCCAGCACCAGAGCAGGGGAGACCCAGTACTTC.

The genes are TRBV10-2 and TRBJ2-5; D may be TRBD2 (6 bases). The CDR3 extends over 12 amino acids. Trimming took 8 bases from V and 4 from J, leaving 11 bases between them. The germline V gene encodes CDR1 WSHSY and CDR2 SAAADI. CDR3: CASAPAGETQYF. The DNA of the CDR3 is TGCGCCAGCGCCCCAGCGGGAGAGACCCAGTACTTC.

This clone was counted only a few times. The chain links TRBV27 to TRBJ1-2; 10 bases match TRBD1. There are 15 residues in the CDR3. CDR1 and CDR2 (germline): MNHEY, SMNVEV (reference sequence). V lost 6 bases and J lost 7; bases outside the gene matches: 11. The CDR3 DNA reads TGTGCCAGCAGGCCGACAGGGGGCCACGGGGGTGGCTACACCTTC. Its translation is CASRPTGGHGGGYTF.

This clone appeared a few times. This chain links TRBV25-1 with TRBJ2-5, with D unresolved. CDR3 size: 15 residues. Germline V gene sequence: CDR1 MGHDK, CDR2 SYGVNS. V was cut by 4 bases and J by 2 bases, with 14 bases left in between. CDR3 nucleotide sequence: TGTGCCAGCAGTGGGGTCCTAGGCCTTCAAGAGACCCAGTACTTC. Translation: CASSGVLGLQETQYF.

This chain connects TRBV5-1 to TRBJ1-1; D might be TRBD1 (5 bases). The CDR3 has 13 amino acids. The V gene lost 4 bases and the J gene lost 1 base, with 8 bases spanning the gap. Germline lookup yields CDR1 SGHRS and CDR2 YFSETQ. The DNA for the CDR3 is TGCGCCAGCAGCACCCAGGGGAACACTGAAGCTTTCTTT. Its protein product is CASSTQGNTEAFF.

V gene TRBV4-1 combines with J gene TRBJ2-5, with 8 bases matching TRBD1. The J call may be faulty, since TRBJ2-7 better matches the DNA end. The CDR3 totals 15 residues. CDR1 is MGHRA, CDR2 YSYEKL, per germline. CDR3 sequence (DNA): TGCGCCAGCAGCTGGGGACAGGCCTTACCCTACGAGCAGTACTTC. As protein: CASSWGQALPYEQYF.